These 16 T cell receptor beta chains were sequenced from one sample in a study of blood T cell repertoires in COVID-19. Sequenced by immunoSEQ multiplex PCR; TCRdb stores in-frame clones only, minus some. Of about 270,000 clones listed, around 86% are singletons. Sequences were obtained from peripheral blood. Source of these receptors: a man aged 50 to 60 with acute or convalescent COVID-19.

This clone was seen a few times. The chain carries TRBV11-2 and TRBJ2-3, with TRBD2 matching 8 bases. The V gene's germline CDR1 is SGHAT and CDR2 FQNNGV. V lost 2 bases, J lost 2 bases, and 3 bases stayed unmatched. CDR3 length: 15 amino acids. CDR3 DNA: TGTGCCAGCAGCTTACAACTAGCGGCCACAGATACGCAGTATTTT. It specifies CASSLQLAATDTQYF. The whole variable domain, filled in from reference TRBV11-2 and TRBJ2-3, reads EAGVAQSPRYKIIEKRQSVAFWCNPISGHATLYWYQQILGQGPKLLIQFQNNGVVDDSQLPKDRFSAERLKGVDSTLKIQPAKLEDSAVYLCASSLQLAATDTQYFGPGTRLTVL.

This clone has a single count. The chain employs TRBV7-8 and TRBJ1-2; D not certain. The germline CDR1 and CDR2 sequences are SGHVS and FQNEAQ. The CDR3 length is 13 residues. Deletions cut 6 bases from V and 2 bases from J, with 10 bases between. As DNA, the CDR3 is TGTGCCAGCAGTCCCGACAAGAACTATGGCTACACCTTC. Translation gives CASSPDKNYGYTF.

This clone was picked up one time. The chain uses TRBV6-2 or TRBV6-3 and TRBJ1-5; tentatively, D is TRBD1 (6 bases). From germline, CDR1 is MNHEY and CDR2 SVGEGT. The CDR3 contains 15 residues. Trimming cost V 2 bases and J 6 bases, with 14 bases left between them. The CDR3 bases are TGTGCCAGCAGTTACGGGGGGGGGCGAGGTCAGCCCCAGCATTTT. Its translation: CASSYGGGRGQPQHF.

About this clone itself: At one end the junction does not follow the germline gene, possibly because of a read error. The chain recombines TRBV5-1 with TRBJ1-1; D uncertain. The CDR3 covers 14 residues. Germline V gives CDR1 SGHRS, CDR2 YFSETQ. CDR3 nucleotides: TGCGCCAGCAGCGTCACGGGGATGAACCCTGAAGCTTTCTTT. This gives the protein CASSVTGMNPEAFF. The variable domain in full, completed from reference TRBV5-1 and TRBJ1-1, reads KAGVTQTPRYLIKTRGQQVTLSCSPISGHRSVSWYQQTPGQGLQFLFEYFSETQRNKGNFPGRFSGRQFSNSRSEMNVSTLELGDSALYLCASSVTGMNPEAFFGQGTRLTVV.

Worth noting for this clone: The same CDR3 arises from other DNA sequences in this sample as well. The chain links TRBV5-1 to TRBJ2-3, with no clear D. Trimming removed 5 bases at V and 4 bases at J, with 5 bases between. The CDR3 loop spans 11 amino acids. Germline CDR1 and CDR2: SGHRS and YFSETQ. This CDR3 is CASSFADTQYF. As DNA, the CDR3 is TGCGCCAGCAGTTTCGCAGATACGCAGTATTTT.

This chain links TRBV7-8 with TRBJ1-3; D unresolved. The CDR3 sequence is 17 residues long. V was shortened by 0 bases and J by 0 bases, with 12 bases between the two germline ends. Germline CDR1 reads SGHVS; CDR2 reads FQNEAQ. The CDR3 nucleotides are TGTGCCAGCAGCTTAGCGGGAGGTCCGATCTCTGGAAACACCATATATTTT. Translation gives CASSLAGGPISGNTIYF.

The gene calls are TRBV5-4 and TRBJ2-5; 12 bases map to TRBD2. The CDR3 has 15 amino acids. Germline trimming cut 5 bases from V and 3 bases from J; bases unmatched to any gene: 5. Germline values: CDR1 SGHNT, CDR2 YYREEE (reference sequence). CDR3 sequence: CASSFRLAGEETQYF. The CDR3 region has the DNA TGTGCCAGCAGTTTCCGACTAGCGGGGGAAGAGACCCAGTACTTC.

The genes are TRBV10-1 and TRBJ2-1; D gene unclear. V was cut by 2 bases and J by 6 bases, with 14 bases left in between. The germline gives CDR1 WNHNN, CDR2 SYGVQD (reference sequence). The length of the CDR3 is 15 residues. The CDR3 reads CASSEVGSVRNEQFF. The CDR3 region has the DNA TGCGCCAGCAGTGAGGTCGGCAGCGTACGCAATGAGCAGTTCTTC.

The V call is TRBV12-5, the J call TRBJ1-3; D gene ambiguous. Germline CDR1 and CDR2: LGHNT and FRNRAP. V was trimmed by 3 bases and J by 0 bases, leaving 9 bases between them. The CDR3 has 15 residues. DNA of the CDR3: TGTGCTAGTGGTTTTCGGTTTACCTCTGGAAACACCATATATTTT. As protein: CASGFRFTSGNTIYF.

The CDR3 DNA follows: TGTGCCAGCAGCCCGACACCCTCGACATACAATGAGCAGTTCTTC. Its protein is CASSPTPSTYNEQFF. This sequence joins TRBV5-5 and TRBJ2-1, with D unclear. This CDR3 is built from 15 residues. CDR1 is SGHKS, CDR2 YYEKEE, per germline (reference sequence). V gave up 4 bases and J gave up 4 bases, with 15 bases separating them.

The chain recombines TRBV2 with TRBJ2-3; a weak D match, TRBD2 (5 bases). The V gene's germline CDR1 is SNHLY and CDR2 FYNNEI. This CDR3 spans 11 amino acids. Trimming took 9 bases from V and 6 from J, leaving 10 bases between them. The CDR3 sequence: CASGLADTQYF. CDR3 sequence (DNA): TGTGCCAGTGGGTTAGCGGATACGCAGTATTTT.

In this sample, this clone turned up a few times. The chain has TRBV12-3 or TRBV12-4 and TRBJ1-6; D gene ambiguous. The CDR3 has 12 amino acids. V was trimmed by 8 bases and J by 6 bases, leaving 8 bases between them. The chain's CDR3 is CASAPGNSPLHF. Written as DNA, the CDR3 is TGTGCCAGCGCCCCGGGTAATTCACCCCTCCACTTT.

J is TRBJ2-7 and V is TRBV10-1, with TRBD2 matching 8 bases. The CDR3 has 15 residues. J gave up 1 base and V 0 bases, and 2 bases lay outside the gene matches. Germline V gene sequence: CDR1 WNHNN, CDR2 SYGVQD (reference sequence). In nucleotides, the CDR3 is TGCGCCAGCAGTGAGTCCGGGGGGGGATCCTACGAGCAGTACTTC. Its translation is CASSESGGGSYEQYF.

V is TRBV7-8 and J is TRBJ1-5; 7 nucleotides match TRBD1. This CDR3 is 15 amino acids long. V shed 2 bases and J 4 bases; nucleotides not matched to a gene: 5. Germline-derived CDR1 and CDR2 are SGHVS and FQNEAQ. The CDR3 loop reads CASSLLGTENQPQHF. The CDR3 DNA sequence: TGTGCCAGCAGCTTACTCGGGACAGAAAATCAGCCCCAGCATTTT.

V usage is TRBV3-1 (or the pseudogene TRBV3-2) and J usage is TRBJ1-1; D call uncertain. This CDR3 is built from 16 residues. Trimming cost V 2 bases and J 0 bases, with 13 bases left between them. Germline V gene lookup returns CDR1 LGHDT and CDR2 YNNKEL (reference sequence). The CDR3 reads CASSQYGRGVNTEAFF. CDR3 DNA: TGTGCCAGCAGCCAATACGGTCGGGGTGTGAACACTGAAGCTTTCTTT.

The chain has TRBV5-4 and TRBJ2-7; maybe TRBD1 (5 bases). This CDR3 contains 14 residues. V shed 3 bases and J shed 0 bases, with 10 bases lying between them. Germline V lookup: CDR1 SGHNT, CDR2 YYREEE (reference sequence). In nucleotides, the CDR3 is TGTGCCAGCAGCTCTCGACAGAGCTCCTACGAGCAGTACTTC. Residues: CASSSRQSSYEQYF.